This TCR beta chain was documented in a study of T-cell reconstitution after alpha-beta-depleted transplantation in children. This clonotype was detected a few times. The library targeted TCRbeta and was prepared with unique molecular identifiers. Each CDR3 protein gets one entry after TCRdb re-called the PCR reads with MiXCR. The sample has around 420,000 distinct CDR3 sequences, around 15% seen once; the top ten hold under 30%. The V gene end was trimmed by 6 bases and the J gene end by 2 bases; junction bases not matched to a gene: 5. Germline CDR1 is SQVTM and CDR2 is ANQGSEA. The CDR3 has 15 residues.

The sample was PBMCs, mostly from graft donor cells, taken 360 days after TCRalphabeta/CD19-depleted stem cell transplant. The chain carries TRBV29-1 and TRBJ2-3; 13 bases match TRBD2. The sequence was obtained from a boy younger than two who had a stem cell transplant for Wiskott-Aldrich syndrome, so the T cells may come from the graft donor. This CDR3 reads CSVAGTSGITDTQYF. The CDR3 bases are TGCAGCGTCGCCGGGACTAGCGGGATCACAGATACGCAGTATTTT.